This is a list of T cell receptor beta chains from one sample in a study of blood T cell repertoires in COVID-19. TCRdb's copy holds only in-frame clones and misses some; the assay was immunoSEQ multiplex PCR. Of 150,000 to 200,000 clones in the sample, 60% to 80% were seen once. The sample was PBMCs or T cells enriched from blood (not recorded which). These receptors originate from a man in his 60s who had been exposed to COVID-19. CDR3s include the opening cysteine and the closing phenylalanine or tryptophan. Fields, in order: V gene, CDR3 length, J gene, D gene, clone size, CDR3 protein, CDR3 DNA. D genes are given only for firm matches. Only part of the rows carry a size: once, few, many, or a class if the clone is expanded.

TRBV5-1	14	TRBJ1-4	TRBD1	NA	CASGTGGSGEKLFF	TGCGCCAGCGGCACAGGGGGCTCAGGTGAAAAACTGTTTTTT
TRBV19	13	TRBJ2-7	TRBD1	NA	CASSPTGSYEQYF	TGTGCCAGTAGTCCGACAGGGTCCTACGAGCAGTACTTC
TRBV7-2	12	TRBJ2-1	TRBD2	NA	CASSPTSGWGFF	TGTGCCAGCAGCCCTACTAGCGGGTGGGGGTTCTTC
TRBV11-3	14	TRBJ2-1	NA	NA	CASSRTEGSNEQFF	TGTGCCAGCAGCCGGACAGAAGGTAGCAATGAGCAGTTCTTC
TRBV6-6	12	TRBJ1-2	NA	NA	CASTGVNYGYTF	TGTGCCAGCACCGGGGTTAACTATGGCTACACCTTC
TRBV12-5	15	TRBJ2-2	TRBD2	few	CASGLGGSNTGELFF	TGTGCTAGTGGTTTGGGCGGGAGTAACACCGGGGAGCTGTTTTTT
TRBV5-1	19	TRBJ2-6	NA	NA	CASSWSRFSGMNGANVLTF	TGCGCCAGCAGCTGGTCCCGGTTCTCGGGTATGAATGGGGCCAACGTCCTGACTTTC
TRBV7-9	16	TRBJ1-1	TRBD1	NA	CASSHRTGAKNTEAFF	TGTGCCAGCAGCCACCGGACAGGGGCGAAGAACACTGAAGCTTTCTTT
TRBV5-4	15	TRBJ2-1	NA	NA	CASSPGGSSYNEQFF	TGTGCCAGCAGCCCTGGCGGCAGCTCCTACAATGAGCAGTTCTTC
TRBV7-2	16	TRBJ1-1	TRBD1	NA	CASSSTGGLMNTEAFF	TGTGCCAGCAGCTCGACAGGGGGTTTAATGAACACTGAAGCTTTCTTT
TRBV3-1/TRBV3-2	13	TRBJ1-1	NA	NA	CASSRTTNTEAFF	TGTGCCAGCAGCCGCACCACTAACACTGAAGCTTTCTTT
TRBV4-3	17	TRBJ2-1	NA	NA	CASSQGGGRANYNEQFF	TGCGCCAGCAGCCAAGGGGGCGGCAGAGCGAACTACAATGAGCAGTTCTTC
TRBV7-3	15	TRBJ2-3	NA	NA	CASRDPASGTDTQYF	TGTGCCAGCAGAGACCCAGCTAGCGGCACAGATACGCAGTATTTT
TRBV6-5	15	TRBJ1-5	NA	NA	CASSDGGFSNQPQHF	TGTGCCAGCTCTGACGGGGGATTTAGCAATCAGCCCCAGCATTTT
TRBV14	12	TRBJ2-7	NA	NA	CASSRGPYEQYF	TGTGCCAGCAGCCGGGGCCCCTACGAGCAGTACTTC
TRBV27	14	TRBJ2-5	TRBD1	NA	CASSSGTEQETQYF	TGTGCCAGCAGTTCCGGGACAGAGCAAGAGACCCAGTACTTC
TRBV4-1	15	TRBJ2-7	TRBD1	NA	CASSQAGQGGYEQYF	TGCGCCAGCAGCCAAGCGGGACAGGGGGGTTACGAGCAGTACTTC
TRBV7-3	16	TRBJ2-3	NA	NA	CASSLTGVRDTDTQYF	TGTGCCAGCAGCTTAACGGGAGTAAGAGATACAGATACGCAGTATTTT
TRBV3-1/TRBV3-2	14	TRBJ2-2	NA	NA	CASSQRTDTGELFF	TGTGCCAGCAGCCAACGGACAGACACCGGGGAGCTGTTTTTT
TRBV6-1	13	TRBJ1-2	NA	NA	CASSEWTEYGYTF	TGTGCCAGCAGTGAATGGACAGAATATGGCTACACCTTC
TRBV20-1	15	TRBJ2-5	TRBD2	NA	CSASRLAGSQETQYF	TGCAGTGCTAGTCGTCTAGCGGGTTCCCAAGAGACCCAGTACTTC
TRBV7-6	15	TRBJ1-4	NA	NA	CASSLLGTGEEKLFF	TGTGCCAGCAGCTTACTAGGGACGGGGGAGGAAAAACTGTTTTTT
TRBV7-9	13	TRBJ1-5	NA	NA	CASSLEAGEPQHF	TGTGCCAGCAGCTTAGAGGCGGGGGAGCCCCAGCATTTT
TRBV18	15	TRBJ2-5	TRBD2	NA	CASSRDGLGRETQYF	TGTGCCAGCTCACGCGACGGACTAGGGAGAGAGACCCAGTACTTC
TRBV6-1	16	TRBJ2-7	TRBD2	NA	CASSERGLAGVNEQYF	TGTGCCAGCAGTGAACGGGGTCTAGCGGGAGTAAACGAGCAGTACTTC
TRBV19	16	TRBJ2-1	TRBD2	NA	CASSIWGTSGNNEQFF	TGTGCCAGTAGTATTTGGGGGACTAGCGGAAACAATGAGCAGTTCTTC
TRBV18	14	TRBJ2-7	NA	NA	CASSPLRGIYEQYF	TGTGCCAGCTCACCCCTAAGGGGAATCTACGAGCAGTACTTC
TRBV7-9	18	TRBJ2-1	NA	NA	CATSNGQGPQSRYNEQFF	TGTGCCACCTCCAACGGGCAGGGGCCCCAGTCCCGGTACAATGAGCAGTTCTTC
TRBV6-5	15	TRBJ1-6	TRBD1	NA	CASRGTGGYNSPLHF	TGTGCCAGCAGGGGGACAGGGGGATATAATTCACCCCTCCACTTT
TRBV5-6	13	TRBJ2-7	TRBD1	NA	CASSLTGTYEQYF	TGTGCCAGCAGTTTGACAGGGACCTACGAGCAGTACTTC
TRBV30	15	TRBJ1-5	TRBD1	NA	CAWSVRAGTGQPQHF	TGTGCCTGGAGTGTACGGGCAGGGACAGGACAGCCCCAGCATTTT
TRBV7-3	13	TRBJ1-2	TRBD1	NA	CASSLGRGDGYTF	TGTGCCAGCAGCTTAGGCAGGGGGGATGGCTACACCTTC
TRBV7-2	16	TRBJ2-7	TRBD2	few	CASSLPGGPPAYEQYF	TGTGCCAGCAGCTTACCGGGGGGGCCCCCAGCCTACGAGCAGTACTTC
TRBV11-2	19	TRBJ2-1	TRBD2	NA	CASSLEGSGRVFPFNEQFF	TGTGCCAGCAGCTTAGAGGGTAGCGGGAGGGTGTTTCCTTTCAATGAGCAGTTCTTC
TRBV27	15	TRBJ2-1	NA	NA	CASSLQGFSYNEQFF	TGTGCCAGCAGTTTACAGGGATTCTCCTACAATGAGCAGTTCTTC
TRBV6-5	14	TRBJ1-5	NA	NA	CASRGEGSNQPQHF	TGTGCCAGCAGGGGCGAAGGTAGCAATCAGCCCCAGCATTTT